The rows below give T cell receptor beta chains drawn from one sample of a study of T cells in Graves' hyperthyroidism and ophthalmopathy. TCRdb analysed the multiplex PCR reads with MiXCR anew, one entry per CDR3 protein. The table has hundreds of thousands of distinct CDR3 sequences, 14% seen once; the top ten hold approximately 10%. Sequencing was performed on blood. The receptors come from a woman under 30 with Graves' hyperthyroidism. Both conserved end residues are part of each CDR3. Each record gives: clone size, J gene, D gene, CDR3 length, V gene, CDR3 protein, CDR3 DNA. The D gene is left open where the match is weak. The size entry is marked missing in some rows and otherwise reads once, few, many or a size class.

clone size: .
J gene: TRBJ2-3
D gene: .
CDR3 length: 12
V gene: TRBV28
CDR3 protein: CASSLEVDTQYF
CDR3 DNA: TGTGCCAGCAGTTTAGAGGTAGATACGCAGTATTTT

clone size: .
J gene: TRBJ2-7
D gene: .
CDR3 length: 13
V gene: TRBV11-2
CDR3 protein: CASSLGRRTEQYF
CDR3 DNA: TGTGCCAGCAGCCTGGGACGCCGGACGGAGCAGTACTTC

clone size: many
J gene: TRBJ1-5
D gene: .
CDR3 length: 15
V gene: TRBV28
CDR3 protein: CASSLGAGFRQPQHF
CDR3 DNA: TGTGCCAGCAGTTTAGGGGCAGGGTTCAGGCAGCCCCAGCATTTT

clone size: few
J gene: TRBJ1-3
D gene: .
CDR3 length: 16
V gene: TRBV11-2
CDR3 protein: CASSEPDQLSGNTIYF
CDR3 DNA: TGTGCCAGCAGCGAACCCGATCAACTCTCTGGAAACACCATATATTTT

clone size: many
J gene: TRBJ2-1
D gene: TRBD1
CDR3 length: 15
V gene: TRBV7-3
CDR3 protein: CASSTGQGAYNEQFF
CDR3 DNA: TGTGCCAGCAGCACAGGACAGGGGGCTTACAATGAGCAGTTCTTC

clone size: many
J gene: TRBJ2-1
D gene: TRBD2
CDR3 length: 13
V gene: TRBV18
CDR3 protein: CASSGGLVDEQFF
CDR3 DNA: TGTGCCAGCTCGGGCGGACTAGTTGATGAGCAGTTCTTC

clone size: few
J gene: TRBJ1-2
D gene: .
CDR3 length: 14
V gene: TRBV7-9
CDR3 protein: CASSLAGGRYGYTF
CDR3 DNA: TGTGCCAGCAGCTTAGCGGGCGGCCGCTATGGCTACACCTTC

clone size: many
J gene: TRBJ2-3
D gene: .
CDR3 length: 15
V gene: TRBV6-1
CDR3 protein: CASSETEDPDDTQYF
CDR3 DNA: TGTGCCAGCAGTGAAACAGAAGATCCAGATGATACGCAGTATTTT

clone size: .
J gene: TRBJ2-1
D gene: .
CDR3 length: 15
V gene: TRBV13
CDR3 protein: CASSPRVSQNNEQFF
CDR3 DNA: TGTGCCAGCAGCCCCCGGGTTTCCCAAAACAATGAGCAGTTCTTC

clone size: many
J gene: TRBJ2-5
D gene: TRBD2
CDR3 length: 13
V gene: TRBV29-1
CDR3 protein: CSGLLAGQETQYF
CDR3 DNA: TGCAGCGGCCTACTAGCGGGGCAAGAGACCCAGTACTTC

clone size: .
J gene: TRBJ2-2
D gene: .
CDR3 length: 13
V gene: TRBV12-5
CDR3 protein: CASREQTTGELFF
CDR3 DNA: TGTGCTAGTAGGGAACAGACCACCGGGGAGCTGTTTTTT

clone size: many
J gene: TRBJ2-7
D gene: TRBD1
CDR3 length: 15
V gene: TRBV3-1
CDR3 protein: CASSHDRGHTYEQYF
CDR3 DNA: TGTGCCAGCAGCCACGACAGGGGGCATACCTACGAGCAGTACTTC

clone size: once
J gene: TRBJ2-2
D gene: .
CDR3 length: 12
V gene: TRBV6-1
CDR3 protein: CASIGSAGELFF
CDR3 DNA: TGTGCCAGCATAGGATCCGCCGGGGAGCTGTTTTTT

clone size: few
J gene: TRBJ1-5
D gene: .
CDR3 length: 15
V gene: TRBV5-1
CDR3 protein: CASSRGGDSNQPQHF
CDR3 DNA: TGCGCCAGCAGCCGGGGGGGGGATAGCAATCAGCCCCAGCATTTT

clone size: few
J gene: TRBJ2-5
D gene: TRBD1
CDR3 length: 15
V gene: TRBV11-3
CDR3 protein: CASRSRDRAQETQYF
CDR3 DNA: TGTGCCAGCAGGAGCCGGGACAGGGCACAAGAGACCCAGTACTTC

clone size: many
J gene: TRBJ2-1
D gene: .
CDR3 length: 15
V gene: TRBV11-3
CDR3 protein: CASSPSNLEWDEQFF
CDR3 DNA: TGTGCCAGCAGCCCAAGCAACTTGGAATGGGATGAGCAGTTCTTC

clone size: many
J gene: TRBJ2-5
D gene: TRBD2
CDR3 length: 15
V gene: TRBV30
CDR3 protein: CAWSVGLAGSETQYF
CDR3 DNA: TGTGCCTGGAGTGTAGGACTAGCGGGATCTGAGACCCAGTACTTC

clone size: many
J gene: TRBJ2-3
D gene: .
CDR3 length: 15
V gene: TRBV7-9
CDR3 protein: CASSLDGRGTDTQYF
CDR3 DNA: TGTGCCAGCAGCTTAGATGGCAGGGGCACAGATACGCAGTATTTT

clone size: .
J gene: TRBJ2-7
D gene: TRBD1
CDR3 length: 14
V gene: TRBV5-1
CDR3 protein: CASSYGGQGYEQYF
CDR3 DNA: TGCGCCAGCAGCTACGGGGGACAGGGCTACGAGCAGTACTTC

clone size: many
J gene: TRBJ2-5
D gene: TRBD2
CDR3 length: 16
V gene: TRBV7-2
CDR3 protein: CASSLGLAGSQETQYF
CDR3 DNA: TGTGCCAGCAGCTTAGGACTAGCGGGGTCGCAAGAGACCCAGTACTTC

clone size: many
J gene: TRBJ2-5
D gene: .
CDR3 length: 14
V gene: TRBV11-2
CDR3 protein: CASSLLTSTGIQYF
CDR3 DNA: TGTGCCAGCAGCTTACTGACTAGTACCGGTATCCAGTACTTC

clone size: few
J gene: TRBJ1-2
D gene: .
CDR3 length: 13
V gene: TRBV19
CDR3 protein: CASSMGANYGYTF
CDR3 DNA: TGTGCCAGTAGTATGGGGGCCAACTATGGCTACACCTTC

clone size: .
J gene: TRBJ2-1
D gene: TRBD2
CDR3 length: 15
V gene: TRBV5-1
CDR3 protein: CASSLAGTRANEQFF
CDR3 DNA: TGCGCCAGCAGCTTGGCAGGGACTAGGGCCAATGAGCAGTTCTTC

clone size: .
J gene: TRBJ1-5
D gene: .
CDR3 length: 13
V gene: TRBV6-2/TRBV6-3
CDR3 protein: CASRPASNQPQHF
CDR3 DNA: TGTGCCAGCAGGCCCGCCTCTAATCAGCCCCAGCATTTT

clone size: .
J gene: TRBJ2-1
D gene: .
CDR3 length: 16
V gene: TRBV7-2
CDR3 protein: CASSRTLLGPYNEQFF
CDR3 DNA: TGTGCCAGCAGCCGAACCTTGTTGGGGCCCTACAATGAGCAGTTCTTC

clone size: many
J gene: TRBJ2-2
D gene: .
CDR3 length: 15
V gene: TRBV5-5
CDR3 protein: CASSSGTTNTGELFF
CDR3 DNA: TGTGCCAGCAGCTCGGGGACGACGAACACCGGGGAGCTGTTTTTT

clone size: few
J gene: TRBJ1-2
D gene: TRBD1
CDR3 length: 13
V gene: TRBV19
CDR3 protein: CAAQDRAYYGYTF
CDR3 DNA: TGTGCCGCCCAGGACAGGGCCTACTATGGCTACACCTTC

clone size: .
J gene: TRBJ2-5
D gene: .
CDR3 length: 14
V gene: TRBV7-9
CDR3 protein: CASSSRQDGETQYF
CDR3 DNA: TGTGCCAGCAGCTCACGACAGGACGGGGAGACCCAGTACTTC

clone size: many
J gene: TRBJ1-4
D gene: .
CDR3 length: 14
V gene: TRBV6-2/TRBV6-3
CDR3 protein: CASRTTATNEKLFF
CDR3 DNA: TGTGCCAGCAGAACGACGGCAACTAATGAAAAACTGTTTTTT

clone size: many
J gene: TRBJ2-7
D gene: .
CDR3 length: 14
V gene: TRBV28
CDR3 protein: CASSFGRSLYEQYF
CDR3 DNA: TGTGCCAGCAGTTTTGGCAGGTCACTCTACGAGCAGTACTTC

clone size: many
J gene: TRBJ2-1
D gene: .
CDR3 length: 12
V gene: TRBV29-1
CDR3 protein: CSVVGPQSEQFF
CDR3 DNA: TGCAGCGTCGTAGGGCCTCAGAGTGAGCAGTTCTTC

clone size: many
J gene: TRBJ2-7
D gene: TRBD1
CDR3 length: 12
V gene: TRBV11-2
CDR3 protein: CASSFDRGEQYF
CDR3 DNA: TGTGCCAGCAGCTTCGACAGGGGCGAGCAGTACTTC

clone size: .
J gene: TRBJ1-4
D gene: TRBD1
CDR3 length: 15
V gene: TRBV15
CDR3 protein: CATRETGTGREKLFF
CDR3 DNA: TGTGCCACCAGAGAGACCGGGACAGGGAGAGAAAAACTGTTTTTT

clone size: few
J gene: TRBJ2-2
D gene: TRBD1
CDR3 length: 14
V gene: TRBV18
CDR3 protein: CASHKTGDTGELFF
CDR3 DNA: TGTGCCAGCCACAAGACAGGGGACACCGGGGAGCTGTTTTTT

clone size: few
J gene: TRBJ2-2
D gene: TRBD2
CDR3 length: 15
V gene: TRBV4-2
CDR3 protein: CASSQPSGNTGELFF
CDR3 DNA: TGTGCCAGCAGCCAACCTAGCGGCAACACCGGGGAGCTGTTTTTT